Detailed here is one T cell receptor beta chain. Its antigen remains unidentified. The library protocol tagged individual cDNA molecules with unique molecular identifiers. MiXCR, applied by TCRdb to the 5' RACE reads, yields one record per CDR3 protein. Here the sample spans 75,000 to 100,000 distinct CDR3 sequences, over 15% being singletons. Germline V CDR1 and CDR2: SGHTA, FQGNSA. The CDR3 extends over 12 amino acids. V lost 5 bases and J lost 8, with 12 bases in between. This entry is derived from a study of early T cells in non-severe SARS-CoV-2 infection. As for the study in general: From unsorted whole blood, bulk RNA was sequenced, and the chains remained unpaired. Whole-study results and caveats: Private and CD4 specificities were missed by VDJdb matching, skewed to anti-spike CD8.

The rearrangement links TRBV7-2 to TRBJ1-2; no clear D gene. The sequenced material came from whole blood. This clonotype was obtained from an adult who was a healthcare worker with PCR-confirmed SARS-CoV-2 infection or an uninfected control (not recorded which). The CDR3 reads CASSHGESGYTF. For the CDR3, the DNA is TGTGCCAGCAGCCACGGGGAATCCGGCTACACCTTC. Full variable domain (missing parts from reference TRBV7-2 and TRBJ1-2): GAGVSQSPSNKVTEKGKDVELRCDPISGHTALYWYRQSLGQGLEFLIYFQGNSAPDKSGLPSDRFSAERTGGSVSTLTIQRTQQEDSAVYLCASSHGESGYTFGSGTRLTVV.